Each of the 11 T cell receptor beta chains below was sequenced from the same sample in a study of beta chain features in type 1 diabetes. cDNA synthesis used the whole RNA isolate, giving expressed TCRB sequences. Clones were read by immunoSEQ multiplex PCR, and TCRdb kept only the in-frame ones, dropping some. The sample lists under 400,000 clones; around 13% were seen once. Material for sequencing was naive CD4+ T cells from blood. Receptors were obtained from a man younger than 35 in good health.

The chain uses TRBV11-2 and TRBJ2-3; maybe TRBD1 (6 bases). V gave up 2 bases and J gave up 2 bases, with 11 bases separating them. The CDR3 loop spans 15 amino acids. Looked up from germline, CDR1 is SGHAT and CDR2 is FQNNGV. CDR3 amino acids: CASSLLGAITDTQYF. The DNA of the CDR3 is TGTGCCAGCAGCTTACTGGGGGCCATCACAGATACGCAGTATTTT.

This chain uses TRBV9 with TRBJ2-3; 8 positions match TRBD2. V trimming: 7 bases; J trimming: 2 bases; junction bases outside the gene matches: 12. The CDR3 is 16 amino acids. Germline CDR1 and CDR2: SGDLS and YYNGEE. The CDR3 here is CASGGRGGYYTDTQYF. The CDR3 DNA follows: TGTGCCAGCGGGGGACGGGGGGGCTATTACACAGATACGCAGTATTTT. The full variable domain, rest sourced from reference TRBV9 and TRBJ2-3, is DSGVTQTPKHLITATGQRVTLRCSPRSGDLSVYWYQQSLDQGLQFLIQYYNGEERAKGNILERFSAQQFPDLHSELNLSSLELGDSALYFCASGGRGGYYTDTQYFGPGTRLTVL.

This clone was detected only a few times. V is TRBV18 and J is TRBJ1-1; perhaps TRBD1 as D (6 bases). Trimming removed 3 bases from V and 6 bases from J, with 17 bases in between. Germline V gene sequence: CDR1 KGHSH, CDR2 LQKENI. The CDR3 covers 15 residues. CDR3 sequence reads: CASSPSTGPDAEAFF. The DNA of the CDR3 is TGTGCCAGCTCACCTAGTACAGGGCCAGACGCTGAAGCTTTCTTT.

This clone showed up just a few times. This sequence joins TRBV5-8 and TRBJ2-5; D remains ambiguous. Per germline, CDR1 SGHTS and CDR2 YDEGEE. CDR3 length: 12 amino acids. V shed 4 bases and J shed 5 bases, with 9 bases lying between them. The CDR3 bases are TGTGCCAGCAGCGCGTCTCGGGAGACCCAGTACTTC. Its translation: CASSASRETQYF. The full variable domain, rest sourced from reference TRBV5-8 and TRBJ2-5, is EAGVTQSPTHLIKTRGQQATLRCSPISGHTSVYWYQQALGLGLQFLLWYDEGEERNRGNFPPRFSGRQFPNYSSELNVNALELEDSALYLCASSASRETQYFGPGTRLLVL.

CDR3 amino acids: CASSQTSSGANVLTF. The DNA for the CDR3 is TGCGCCAGCAGCCAAACGAGCTCTGGGGCCAACGTCCTGACTTTC. The chain joins TRBV4-3 to TRBJ2-6; D gene uncertain. V lost 2 bases to trimming and J lost 0 bases, with 5 bases between them. The CDR3 spans 15 residues. Germline lookup yields CDR1 LGHNA and CDR2 YSLEER.

The chain uses TRBV4-1 and TRBJ2-3; maybe TRBD1 (5 bases). Trimming shortened V by 5 bases and J by 0 bases, and 15 bases separated the two germline ends. The length of the CDR3 is 16 residues. CDR1 is MGHRA and CDR2 is YSYEKL in the germline V gene. The CDR3 reads CASSSYRSSSTDTQYF. CDR3 sequence (DNA): TGCGCCAGCAGCTCTTACAGGAGCTCTAGCACAGATACGCAGTATTTT.

This clone has just a few counts. The chain links TRBV29-1 to TRBJ1-2; D is ambiguous. This CDR3 is built from 10 residues. The germline gives CDR1 SQVTM, CDR2 ANQGSEA. The V and J ends lost 3 bases and 6 bases respectively, with 5 bases between them. This CDR3 reads CSVDADGYTF. CDR3 coding DNA: TGCAGCGTTGATGCGGATGGCTACACCTTC.

This clone was seen more than once but under ten times. V gene TRBV28 combines with J gene TRBJ1-5, with TRBD1 matching over 8 bases. Germline V gene data show CDR1 as MDHEN and CDR2 as SYDVKM. The V gene end was trimmed by 10 bases and the J gene end by 4 bases; junction bases not matched to a gene: 6. The CDR3 length is 13 residues. DNA for the CDR3: TGTGCCACCGCTTGGACAGGGAATCAGCCCCAGCATTTT. It is translated as CATAWTGNQPQHF.

This clone was picked up a small number of times. Different DNA sequences within this sample yield the same CDR3. V is TRBV30 and J is TRBJ2-3; D remains unclear. The V gene lost 2 bases and the J gene lost 3 bases, with 6 bases spanning the gap. CDR3 length: 12 residues. The germline V gene encodes CDR1 GTSNPN and CDR2 SVGIG (reference sequence). The CDR3 bases are TGTGCCTGGAGTCCCCGGACAGATACGCAGTATTTT. This gives the protein CAWSPRTDTQYF.

The rearrangement links TRBV5-1 to TRBJ2-1, with TRBD1 matching 7 bases. The V and J ends lost 4 bases and 5 bases, in that order; junction bases with no gene match: 6. The CDR3 contains 14 residues. The germline V gene encodes CDR1 SGHRS and CDR2 YFSETQ. The CDR3 here is CASSAPGQHNEQFF. DNA for the CDR3: TGCGCCAGCAGCGCCCCGGGACAGCACAATGAGCAGTTCTTC.

V and J are TRBV6-4 and TRBJ2-2; no clear D gene. The V and J ends lost 4 bases and 6 bases respectively, with 3 bases between them. Germline CDR1 and CDR2: MRHNA and SNTAGT. This CDR3 region has 11 residues. The CDR3 DNA is TGTGCCAGCAGTGCCGCCGGGGAGCTGTTTTTT. It translates to CASSAAGELFF.